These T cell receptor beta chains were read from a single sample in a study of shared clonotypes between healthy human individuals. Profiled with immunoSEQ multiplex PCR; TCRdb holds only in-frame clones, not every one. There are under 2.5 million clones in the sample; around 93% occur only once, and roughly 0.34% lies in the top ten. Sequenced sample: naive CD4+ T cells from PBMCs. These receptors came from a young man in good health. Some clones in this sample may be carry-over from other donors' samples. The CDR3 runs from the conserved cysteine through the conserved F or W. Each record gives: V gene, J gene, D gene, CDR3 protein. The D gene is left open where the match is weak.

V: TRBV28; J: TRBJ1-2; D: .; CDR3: CASRAGLGGYTF
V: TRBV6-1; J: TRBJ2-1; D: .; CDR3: CASSFYNEQFF
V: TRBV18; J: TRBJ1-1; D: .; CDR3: CASSPLGVNTEAFF
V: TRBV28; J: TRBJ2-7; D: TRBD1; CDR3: CASRPGTVPYEQYF
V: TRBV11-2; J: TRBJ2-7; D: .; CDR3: CATRMGANYEQYF
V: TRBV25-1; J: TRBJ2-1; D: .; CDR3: CASSGAPGTPYNEQFF
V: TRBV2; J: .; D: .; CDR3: CASSEAVAAYNEQFF
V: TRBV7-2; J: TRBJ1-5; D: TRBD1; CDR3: CASSPRGGQDQPQHF
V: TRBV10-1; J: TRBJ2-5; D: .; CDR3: CASCWGEETQYF
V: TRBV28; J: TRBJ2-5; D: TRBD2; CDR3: CASSRGGEGAETQYF
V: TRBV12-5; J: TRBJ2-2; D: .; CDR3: CASGRDTGELFF
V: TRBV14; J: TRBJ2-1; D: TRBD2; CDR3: CASSLLAGPYNEQFF
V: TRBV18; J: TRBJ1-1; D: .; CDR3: CASSPQGWTEAFF
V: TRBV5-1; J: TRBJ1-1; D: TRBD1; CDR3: CASSLGQGSMNTEAFF
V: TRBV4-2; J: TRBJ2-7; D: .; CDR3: CASSQDLDSGYEQYF
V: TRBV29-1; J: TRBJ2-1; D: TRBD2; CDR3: CSWGRDPSREQFF
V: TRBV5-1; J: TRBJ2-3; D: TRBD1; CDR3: CASSPTGGGDTQYF
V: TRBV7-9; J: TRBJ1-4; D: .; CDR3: CASSLGGWSAGHEKLFF
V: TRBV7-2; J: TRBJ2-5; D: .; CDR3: CASSLGATLETQYF
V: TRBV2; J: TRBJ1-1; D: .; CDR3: CASSEGLGLSFF
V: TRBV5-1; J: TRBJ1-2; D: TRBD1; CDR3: CASSLGQGAKNYGYTF
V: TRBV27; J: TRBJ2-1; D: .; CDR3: CASSDRDPLWGEQFF
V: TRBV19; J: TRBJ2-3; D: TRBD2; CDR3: CASSPTERENTDTQYF
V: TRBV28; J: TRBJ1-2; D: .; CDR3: CASRSGGAPYGYTF
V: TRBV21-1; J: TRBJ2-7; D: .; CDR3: CASMRADSYEQYF
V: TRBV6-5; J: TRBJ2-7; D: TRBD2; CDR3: CASSYSIAGLYEQYF
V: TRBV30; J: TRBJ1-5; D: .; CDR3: CAWSGGRGSNQPQHF
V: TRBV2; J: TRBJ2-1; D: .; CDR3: CASSSDPIYNEQFF
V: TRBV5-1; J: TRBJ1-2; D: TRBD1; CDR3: CASSFSGGDYGYTF
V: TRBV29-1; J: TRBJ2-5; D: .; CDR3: CSGSRETQYF
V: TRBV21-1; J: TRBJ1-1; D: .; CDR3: CASSKVYGSSQAFF
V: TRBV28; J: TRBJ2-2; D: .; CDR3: CASLGPNTGELFF
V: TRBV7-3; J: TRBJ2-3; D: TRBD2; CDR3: CASSIAGAVTDTQYF
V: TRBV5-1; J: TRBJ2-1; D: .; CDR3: CASSFSTGSSYNEQFF
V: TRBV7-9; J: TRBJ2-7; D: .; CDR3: CASSQNDAVYEQYF
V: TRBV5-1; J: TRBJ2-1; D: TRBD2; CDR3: CASSLAAGSSYNEQFF
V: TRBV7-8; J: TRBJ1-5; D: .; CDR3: CASSFGPRINQPQHF
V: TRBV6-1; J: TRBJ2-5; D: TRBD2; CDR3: CASCPSGRETQYF
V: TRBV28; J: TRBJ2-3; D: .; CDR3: CASSFTGSETDTQYF
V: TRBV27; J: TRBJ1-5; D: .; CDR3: CASRDSHQPQHF
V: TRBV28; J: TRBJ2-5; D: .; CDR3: CASRGGGAETQYF
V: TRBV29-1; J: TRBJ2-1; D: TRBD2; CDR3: CSASGRSYNEQFF
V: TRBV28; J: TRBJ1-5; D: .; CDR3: CASSLSQGHQPQHF
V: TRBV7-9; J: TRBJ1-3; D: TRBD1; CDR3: CASSPTGLPGNTIYF
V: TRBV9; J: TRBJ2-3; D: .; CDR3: CASSVGKSSTDTQYF
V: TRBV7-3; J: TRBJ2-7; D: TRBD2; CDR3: CASSLGLAGLYEQYF
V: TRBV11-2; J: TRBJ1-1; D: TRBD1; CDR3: CASSPGGGDEAFF
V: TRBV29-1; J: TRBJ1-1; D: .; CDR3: CSVEQGDNTEAFF
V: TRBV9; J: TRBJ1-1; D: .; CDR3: CASSQGLAEAFF
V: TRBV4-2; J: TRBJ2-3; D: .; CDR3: CASSQDNTDTQYF
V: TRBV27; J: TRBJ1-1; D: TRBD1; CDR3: CASSLTGRAEAFF
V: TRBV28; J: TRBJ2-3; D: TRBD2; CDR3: CASSRTSGSLYTQYF
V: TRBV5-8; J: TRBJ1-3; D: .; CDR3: CASSLDSSGNTIYF
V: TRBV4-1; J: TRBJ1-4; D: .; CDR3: CASSRGRGNEKLFF
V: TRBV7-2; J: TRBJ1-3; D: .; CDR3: CASSSTSNTIYF
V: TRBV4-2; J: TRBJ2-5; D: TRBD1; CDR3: CASSQGTGVETQYF
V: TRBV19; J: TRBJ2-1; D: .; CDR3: CASNTQDSYNEQFF
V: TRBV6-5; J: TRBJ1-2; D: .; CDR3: CASSERGRPYGYTF
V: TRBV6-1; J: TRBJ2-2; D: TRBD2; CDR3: CASKEAGGPNTGELFF
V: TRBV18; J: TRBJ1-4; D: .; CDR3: CASSPSLGEEATNEKLFF